This entry features one T cell receptor (beta chain) sequence. Its matching antigen is unknown. This entry belongs to a study of T cell repertoires in ileal Crohn's disease. Study context: Median disease duration was nearly eight years; 35% smoked at surgery.

Time point here: neoterminal ileum biopsy at postoperative endoscopy, about 6 months after surgery. Broader study findings: Clonal expansions were more frequent in active smokers than non-smokers at surgery.

The CDR3 extends over 18 amino acids. V shed 5 bases and J 6 bases; nucleotides not matched to a gene: 17. Germline CDR1 is SGHTS and CDR2 is YDEGEE. Generated by immunoSEQ multiplex PCR, the TCRdb table keeps only in-frame clones and is missing some. Counted here are fewer than 13,000 clones, 70% to 90% occurring once; the ten biggest clones make up more than 12%. V is TRBV5-8 and J is TRBJ1-4; 9 nucleotides match TRBD1. The clonotype originates from an adult with Crohn's disease. The material sequenced was ileal tissue. This CDR3 reads CASRGGDRDPVEHEKLFF. CDR3 in DNA: TGTGCCAGCAGGGGTGGGGACAGGGACCCGGTTGAGCATGAAAAACTGTTTTTT.